Below, one TCR beta chain is given with its context. Its antigen specificity is not known. Base qualities are not at hand, and no much larger clone is one base apart. V is clipped by 6 bases and J by 1 base, and the sequence between their germline boundaries is 16 bases long. There are 15 amino acids in the CDR3, from cysteine to phenylalanine inclusive. CDR3 DNA only is kept here, 45 bases in frame from base 1. Reading the germline V gene (reference sequence) gives CDR1 MNHNY and CDR2 SVGAGI. The immunoSEQ Assay was used to sequence TCRbeta CDR3 regions. After extraction, genomic DNA underwent amplification by bias-controlled multiplex PCR, followed by high-throughput sequencing. In the paper's pipeline: To quantify the absolute abundance of each unique TCRbeta CDR3 region, sequences were collapsed and filtered. Usable DNA was measured by amplifying reference genes present in all nucleated cells, and TCRbeta template counts were normalized to that usable DNA to estimate T cell fraction. Repertoire TCRs were annotated as SARS-CoV-2-specific when V gene, CDR3 amino acid sequence and J gene were exactly matched to a known reactive TCR set. The reference SARS-CoV-2 TCR set came from MIRA and was filtered for enrichment in COVID-19-positive ImmuneCODE repertoires, removing public or cross-reactive TCRs. Drawing on the MIRA antigens, annotated TCRs were analysed further at the level of specific ORF or position within ORF. Breadth was defined as annotated unique rearrangements over total unique productive rearrangements; depth was the summed frequency of those rearrangements. TCR breadth was compared between groups using two-sided Wilcoxon rank-sum tests. TCRdb re-hosts the immuneACCESS table, in-frame sequences only. Its copies lack some clones; in the studies checked, an unresolved V gene accounts for under half of them, and the cause for the rest is not known. D and trimming were read from the DNA, whereas the V and J calls and clone size are those reported in that table. The sample table lists roughly 700,000 clones, roughly 90% of them with a count of one. About 1.5% of the sample lies in the top ten.

The treatment or condition label of this sample denotes: some 20 received Ad26.COV2.S at low or high dose, single or two shots; roughly 5 received placebo; per-sample allocation not given. Repertoires of vaccine and placebo recipients were sequenced from samples collected on day 63 after the first injection. In Cohort 1b, about 25 adults aged 18-55 years were enrolled at a single site in Boston, USA, between 29 July and 7 August 2020. Ad26.COV2.S consisted of a replication-incompetent adenovirus type 26 vector by which a prefusion-stabilized SARS-CoV-2 spike protein from the original Wuhan strain was expressed. This sample is part of a study of Ad26.COV2.S vaccination and SARS-CoV-2 variants (dated by TCRdb to 2020 to 2023). About the investigation overall: Vaccine-arm donors were drawn from COV1001, a multicentre, randomized, double-blind, placebo-controlled phase I-IIa trial of Ad26.COV2.S in healthy adults. A total of some 30 samples were included in the TCR-sequenced set, comprising roughly 19 Ad26.COV2.S vaccine recipients, 5 placebo recipients and 8 SARS-CoV-2 convalescent individuals. Sequencing of the TCRbeta repertoire served to evaluate the specificity and breadth of SARS-CoV-2-reactive T cell receptors following Ad26.COV2.S vaccination. Investigators remained blinded to trial group allocation during experiments and outcome assessment. Ad26.COV2.S was given intramuscularly at 5x10^10 or 1x10^11 viral particles, as a single shot or as two shots 56 days apart. Trial participants were randomized into five groups of five, in which low-dose or high-dose Ad26.COV2.S was given once or twice, or placebo was given on both occasions.

Summary of the overall study and its limitations: The authors noted that the TCR breadth and depth analyses may have underestimated total T cell responses. After vaccination, spike-specific CD8+ and CD4+ T cell responses were reported to show substantial breadth. Vaccine and placebo recipients had similar non-spike TCR breadth, a finding consistent with the vaccine containing only spike. Comparing responses between vaccine doses or regimens was not something the study was powered to do. Spike-specific TCR breadth was higher in Ad26.COV2.S recipients than in placebo recipients (P = 0.0014).

Sequenced material: peripheral blood, taken in a trial of Ad26.COV2.S vaccine versus placebo. The chain is assembled from TRBV6-6 and TRBJ2-7; the best D guess is TRBD2, with 6 bases matching. This clonotype was obtained from a person aged 18-65 years who received the Ad26.COV2.S COVID-19 vaccine or a placebo. The DNA sequence reads TGTGCCAGCAGCCCTCGGGGTAGCGGTTCCTACGAGCAGTACTTC. Its protein reads: CASSPRGSGSYEQYF.